This T cell receptor beta chain was sequenced for a study of blood T cell repertoires in COVID-19. The wider study: In each case, the material was cDNA or gDNA derived from T cells, B-cell-depleted T cells, or PBMCs.

The method was immunoSEQ multiplex PCR; TCRdb's version includes in-frame clones alone and lacks a portion of them. Among under 150,000 clones listed, roughly four fifths were seen once. V gave up 4 bases and J gave up 7 bases; unmatched junction bases: 6. The germline V gene has CDR1 SNHLY and CDR2 FYNNEI. The CDR3 is made up of 14 amino acids. J is TRBJ1-4 and V is TRBV2; the match to TRBD1 covers 7 bases. Sequencing input: peripheral blood. The clonotype was recovered from a woman older than 75 with active or convalescent COVID-19. The CDR3 is CASSGFRDSEKLFF. DNA of the CDR3: TGTGCCAGCAGTGGTTTCCGGGACAGTGAAAAACTGTTTTTT.